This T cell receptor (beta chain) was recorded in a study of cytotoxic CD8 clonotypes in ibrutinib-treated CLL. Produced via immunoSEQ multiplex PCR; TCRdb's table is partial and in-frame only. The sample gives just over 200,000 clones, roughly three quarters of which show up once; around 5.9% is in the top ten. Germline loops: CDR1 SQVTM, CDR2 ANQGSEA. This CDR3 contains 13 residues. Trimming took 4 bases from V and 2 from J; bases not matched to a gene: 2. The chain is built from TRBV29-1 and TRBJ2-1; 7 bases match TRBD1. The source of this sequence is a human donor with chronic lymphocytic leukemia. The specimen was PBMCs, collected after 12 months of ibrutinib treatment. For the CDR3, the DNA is TGCAGCGTTGGACAGGGCCCCTACAATGAGCAGTTCTTC. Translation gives CSVGQGPYNEQFF.